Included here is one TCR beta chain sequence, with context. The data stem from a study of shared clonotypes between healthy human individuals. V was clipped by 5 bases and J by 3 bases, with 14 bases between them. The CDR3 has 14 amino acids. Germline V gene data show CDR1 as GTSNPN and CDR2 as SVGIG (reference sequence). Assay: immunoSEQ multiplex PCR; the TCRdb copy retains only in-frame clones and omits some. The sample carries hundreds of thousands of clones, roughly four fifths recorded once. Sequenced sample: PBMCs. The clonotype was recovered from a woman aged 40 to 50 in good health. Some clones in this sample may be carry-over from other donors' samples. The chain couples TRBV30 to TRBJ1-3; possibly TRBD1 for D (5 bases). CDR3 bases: TGTGCCTGGGGTCAGGGCGAGTTTGGAAACACCATATATTTT. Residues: CAWGQGEFGNTIYF.